This T cell receptor (beta chain) was retrieved from a study of T cells in Graves' hyperthyroidism and ophthalmopathy. RNA transcripts gave rise to amplified TCR beta CDR3 regions. In the first-round RT-PCR of the TCR CDR3, the HTBI primer set was used. TCRdb re-called the multiplex PCR reads with MiXCR, one entry per CDR3 protein. The table shows over 650,000 distinct CDR3 sequences, with roughly 15% occurring only once. The CDR3 is 14 amino acids. Germline CDR1 SQVTM, CDR2 ANQGSEA. V dropped 4 bases and J dropped 6 bases, with 16 bases sitting between them. Study-wide results and caveats: Clonotypes that were expanded in thyroid above 0.001 mostly appeared in blood too.

It was less than 13 ml of fresh peripheral blood that supplied the PBMCs. Note on this clonotype: Its antigen is not identified.

This sequence originates from a man between 18 and 29 years old with Graves' hyperthyroidism. Sample: blood. V and J are TRBV29-1 and TRBJ2-1; D is ambiguous. DNA of the CDR3: TGCAGCGTTGCAAACAGATTAGCCCCCAATGAGCAGTTCTTC. It translates to CSVANRLAPNEQFF.